The TCR beta chain under discussion was sequenced for a study of T cell changes during pregnancy in multiple sclerosis. The assay was immunoSEQ multiplex PCR, and TCRdb's table has in-frame clones only and misses some. The table has 88,000 or so clones, under 95% seen once; the top ten hold 2.6%. CDR1 SGHRS and CDR2 YFSETQ come from the germline V gene. The trim removed 2 bases at V and 7 bases at J, leaving 4 bases unmatched. This CDR3 comprises 14 residues. The sequenced sample was peripheral blood, obtained before pregnancy. The clonotype originates from a female donor with multiple sclerosis, enrolled in a pregnancy study. J is TRBJ2-1 and V is TRBV5-1; TRBD2 matches at 9 bases. The CDR3 spells CASSLGTSQNEQFF. The CDR3 DNA follows: TGCGCCAGCAGCTTAGGGACTAGCCAAAATGAGCAGTTCTTC.